Listed below are T cell receptor beta chains from one sample, sequenced in a study of shared T cell receptors in the human thymus. Here immunoSEQ multiplex PCR was the method, and the copy in TCRdb shows in-frame clones only, minus some. Found here are 500,000 to 550,000 clones, 70% to 80% of them singletons; the top ten hold around 0.012%. This same sample was also part of a study on human thymus T cells.

Sequences were obtained from thymocytes. All receptors come from a boy younger than two with a congenital heart defect. Both conserved end residues are part of each CDR3. The order of the fields is D gene, CDR3 length, clone size, V gene, J gene, CDR3 protein, CDR3 DNA. The D gene is left open where the match is weak. Only some rows state a clone size, as once, few, many or a class for expanded clones.

D: -; length: 11; size: -; V: TRBV11-2; J: TRBJ2-7; CDR3: CASSARGEQYF; DNA: TGTGCCAGCAGCGCTAGGGGCGAGCAGTACTTC
D: -; length: 15; size: -; V: TRBV6-5; J: TRBJ2-2; CDR3: CASSYRRRGTGELFF; DNA: TGTGCCAGCAGTTACAGACGCAGGGGAACCGGGGAGCTGTTTTTT
D: TRBD1; length: 15; size: -; V: TRBV12-5; J: TRBJ1-1; CDR3: CASGLPRQGIDEAFF; DNA: TGTGCTAGTGGTTTACCTCGACAGGGGATAGATGAAGCTTTCTTT
D: TRBD1; length: 15; size: -; V: TRBV18; J: TRBJ2-2; CDR3: CACAPGQGAIGELFF; DNA: TGTGCCTGCGCGCCGGGACAGGGGGCGATCGGGGAGCTGTTTTTT
D: TRBD1; length: 16; size: -; V: TRBV27; J: TRBJ2-7; CDR3: CASSPRTGVNSYEQYF; DNA: TGTGCCAGCAGTCCCCGGACAGGGGTTAATTCCTACGAGCAGTACTTC
D: -; length: 14; size: -; V: TRBV30; J: TRBJ1-2; CDR3: CAWTVDSPNYGYTF; DNA: TGTGCCTGGACCGTCGACAGCCCTAACTATGGCTACACCTTC
D: TRBD2; length: 15; size: -; V: TRBV6-1; J: TRBJ2-5; CDR3: CASSEGLRGRETQYF; DNA: TGTGCCAGCAGTGAAGGATTGCGCGGGAGAGAGACCCAGTACTTC
D: TRBD1; length: 15; size: -; V: TRBV28; J: TRBJ1-5; CDR3: CASRSGTGLGQPQHF; DNA: TGTGCCAGCAGATCCGGGACAGGGCTTGGTCAGCCCCAGCATTTT
D: TRBD2; length: 18; size: once; V: TRBV30; J: TRBJ2-1; CDR3: CAWSSQREGPRYLFEQFF; DNA: TGTGCCTGGAGTTCCCAGCGGGAGGGCCCGAGATATCTGTTTGAGCAGTTCTTC
D: -; length: 13; size: -; V: TRBV5-1; J: TRBJ2-1; CDR3: CASSKAGYNEQFF; DNA: TGCGCCAGCAGTAAAGCGGGCTACAATGAGCAGTTCTTC
D: TRBD2; length: 16; size: -; V: TRBV6-5; J: TRBJ2-7; CDR3: CASSYSAERGGYEQYF; DNA: TGTGCCAGCAGTTACTCTGCGGAAAGGGGAGGGTACGAGCAGTACTTC
D: TRBD2; length: 19; size: -; V: TRBV9; J: TRBJ2-5; CDR3: CASSPTPPAGGRAGETQYF; DNA: TGTGCCAGCAGCCCTACCCCCCCAGCGGGAGGCCGGGCGGGTGAGACCCAGTACTTC
D: -; length: 17; size: once; V: TRBV15; J: TRBJ2-1; CDR3: CATSRDRGGEPQLEQFF; DNA: TGTGCCACCAGCAGAGATAGGGGGGGGGAGCCCCAATTAGAGCAGTTCTTC
D: TRBD2; length: 15; size: -; V: TRBV4-2; J: TRBJ2-1; CDR3: CASSRGLAGEGEQFF; DNA: TGTGCCAGCAGCCGAGGACTAGCGGGAGAGGGTGAGCAGTTCTTC
D: TRBD1; length: 14; size: -; V: TRBV6-6; J: TRBJ1-3; CDR3: CASRNRGPGNTIYF; DNA: TGTGCCAGCAGAAACAGGGGGCCTGGAAACACCATATATTTT
D: TRBD1; length: 16; size: -; V: TRBV4-3; J: TRBJ2-1; CDR3: CASSQDAGQGGGEQFF; DNA: TGCGCCAGCAGCCAAGATGCGGGACAGGGGGGCGGTGAGCAGTTCTTC
D: -; length: 18; size: -; V: TRBV19; J: TRBJ1-1; CDR3: CASSTSSPRAGKVTEAFF; DNA: TGTGCCAGTAGTACCTCGTCCCCCCGGGCAGGGAAGGTCACTGAAGCTTTCTTT
D: TRBD2; length: 16; size: -; V: TRBV7-2; J: TRBJ2-7; CDR3: CASSAWGRVPSYEQYF; DNA: TGTGCCAGCTCGGCCTGGGGGAGGGTCCCATCCTACGAGCAGTACTTC
D: TRBD1; length: 15; size: -; V: TRBV28; J: TRBJ2-5; CDR3: CASSSGTEGQETQYF; DNA: TGTGCCAGCAGTTCAGGGACAGAGGGACAAGAGACCCAGTACTTC
D: -; length: 15; size: few; V: TRBV19; J: TRBJ2-1; CDR3: CASSRRRVLTNEQFF; DNA: TGTGCCAGTAGTAGACGACGGGTCTTGACCAATGAGCAGTTCTTC
D: -; length: 19; size: -; V: TRBV11-3; J: TRBJ1-3; CDR3: CASSLSDEGLPSSGNTIYF; DNA: TGTGCCAGCAGCTTATCTGACGAAGGACTTCCGAGCTCTGGAAACACCATATATTTT
D: TRBD2; length: 15; size: -; V: TRBV27; J: TRBJ2-1; CDR3: CASTQKLAGYNEQFF; DNA: TGTGCCAGCACCCAAAAGCTAGCGGGCTACAATGAGCAGTTCTTC
D: -; length: 13; size: many; V: TRBV25-1; J: TRBJ1-1; CDR3: CASSPAPGTEAFF; DNA: TGTGCCAGCAGCCCCGCCCCAGGAACTGAAGCTTTCTTT
D: -; length: 18; size: -; V: TRBV7-9; J: TRBJ2-2; CDR3: CASSFNTRALGYTGELFF; DNA: TGTGCCAGCAGCTTTAATACTAGAGCCCTTGGGTACACCGGGGAGCTGTTTTTT
D: TRBD2; length: 14; size: -; V: TRBV6-1; J: TRBJ2-2; CDR3: CASSEGLAAGELFF; DNA: TGTGCCAGCAGTGAGGGACTAGCGGCCGGGGAGCTGTTTTTT
D: -; length: 13; size: few; V: TRBV30; J: TRBJ1-2; CDR3: CAWSVLSGGGYTF; DNA: TGTGCCTGGAGTGTACTATCGGGGGGCGGCTACACCTTC
D: TRBD1; length: 16; size: -; V: TRBV19; J: TRBJ1-4; CDR3: CASSIQGAPVNEKLFF; DNA: TGTGCCAGTAGTATACAGGGGGCGCCGGTTAATGAAAAACTGTTTTTT
D: -; length: 15; size: -; V: TRBV4-2; J: TRBJ1-5; CDR3: CASSQQTAAHGSQHF; DNA: TGTGCCAGCAGCCAACAGACGGCAGCCCACGGGTCCCAGCATTTT
D: -; length: 13; size: -; V: TRBV13; J: TRBJ2-7; CDR3: CASSPFGGFEQYF; DNA: TGTGCCAGCAGCCCGTTCGGGGGTTTTGAGCAGTACTTC
D: -; length: 14; size: -; V: TRBV29-1; J: TRBJ2-2; CDR3: CSVEKRFGAVELFF; DNA: TGCAGCGTTGAAAAGCGATTTGGAGCAGTGGAGCTGTTTTTT
D: -; length: 15; size: -; V: TRBV10-3; J: TRBJ1-5; CDR3: CAISADTGSNQPQHF; DNA: TGTGCCATCAGTGCGGACACAGGGAGCAATCAGCCCCAGCATTTT
D: TRBD1; length: 17; size: -; V: TRBV28; J: TRBJ2-2; CDR3: CASSLSIGQGRVGELFF; DNA: TGTGCCAGCAGTTTATCCATCGGACAGGGGAGGGTCGGGGAGCTGTTTTTT
D: -; length: 14; size: -; V: TRBV4-3; J: TRBJ1-4; CDR3: CASSQDQLSGKLFF; DNA: TGCGCCAGCAGCCAAGATCAACTATCTGGAAAACTGTTTTTT
D: TRBD1; length: 16; size: -; V: TRBV4-2; J: TRBJ1-2; CDR3: CASSHPPDRGRYGYTF; DNA: TGTGCCAGCAGCCACCCCCCGGACAGGGGTAGGTATGGCTACACCTTC
D: -; length: 13; size: few; V: TRBV5-1; J: TRBJ1-2; CDR3: CASSSRTNYGYTF; DNA: TGCGCCAGCAGCTCGCGGACTAACTATGGCTACACCTTC
D: TRBD2; length: 17; size: -; V: TRBV5-1; J: TRBJ2-1; CDR3: CASSLILPAGLHNEQFF; DNA: TGCGCCAGCAGCTTGATCCTCCCAGCGGGACTCCACAATGAGCAGTTCTTC
D: TRBD2; length: 17; size: once; V: TRBV4-1; J: TRBJ2-3; CDR3: CASSQEAQREGEDTQYF; DNA: TGCGCCAGCAGCCAAGAGGCCCAGCGGGAGGGAGAAGATACGCAGTATTTT
D: TRBD2; length: 15; size: -; V: TRBV5-1; J: TRBJ2-1; CDR3: CASSPGTSGYNEQFF; DNA: TGCGCCAGCAGCCCCGGGACTAGCGGATACAATGAGCAGTTCTTC
D: TRBD1; length: 17; size: -; V: TRBV12-5; J: TRBJ1-3; CDR3: CASGLGLGQSTGNTIYF; DNA: TGTGCTAGTGGTTTGGGTCTGGGACAGTCTACTGGAAACACCATATATTTT
D: -; length: 17; size: -; V: TRBV30; J: TRBJ2-3; CDR3: CAWSPHGRGSGTDTQYF; DNA: TGTGCCTGGAGTCCCCATGGCCGGGGTTCCGGCACAGATACGCAGTATTTT
D: TRBD1; length: 15; size: once; V: TRBV2; J: TRBJ2-7; CDR3: CASSEVAGGDYEQYF; DNA: TGTGCCAGCAGTGAAGTGGCAGGGGGCGACTACGAGCAGTACTTC
D: TRBD2; length: 19; size: -; V: TRBV4-1; J: TRBJ2-3; CDR3: CASSQDSPWTSGRTDTQYF; DNA: TGCGCCAGCAGCCAAGATTCGCCGTGGACTAGCGGGAGGACAGATACGCAGTATTTT
D: -; length: 16; size: few; V: TRBV4-1; J: TRBJ1-2; CDR3: CASSRDRQGCNYGYTF; DNA: TGCGCCAGCAGCCGGGATAGGCAGGGTTGTAACTATGGCTACACCTTC
D: TRBD2; length: 16; size: -; V: TRBV4-1; J: TRBJ2-7; CDR3: CASSQDRASGRMEQYF; DNA: TGCGCCAGCAGCCAAGATAGGGCTAGCGGGAGAATGGAGCAGTACTTC
D: -; length: 16; size: -; V: TRBV2; J: TRBJ2-1; CDR3: CASSEPGRDSYNEQFF; DNA: TGTGCCAGCAGTGAACCCGGGCGGGACTCCTACAATGAGCAGTTCTTC
D: -; length: 15; size: -; V: TRBV12-5; J: TRBJ2-7; CDR3: CASAPRVVRTYEQYF; DNA: TGTGCTAGTGCCCCTCGGGTGGTCAGAACCTACGAGCAGTACTTC
D: -; length: 15; size: -; V: TRBV10-3; J: TRBJ2-7; CDR3: CAIRGKWEPSYEQYF; DNA: TGTGCCATCAGGGGGAAGTGGGAGCCCTCCTACGAGCAGTACTTC
D: TRBD1; length: 14; size: -; V: TRBV7-2; J: TRBJ2-7; CDR3: CASSSDRGPYEQYF; DNA: TGTGCCAGCAGCTCGGACAGGGGTCCCTACGAGCAGTACTTC
D: -; length: 16; size: few; V: TRBV2; J: TRBJ2-7; CDR3: CASSPALGPLKYEQYF; DNA: TGTGCCAGCAGTCCGGCCCTTGGGCCTCTGAAGTACGAGCAGTACTTC
D: TRBD2; length: 18; size: -; V: TRBV5-1; J: TRBJ2-5; CDR3: CASSGSGTSGSRQETQYF; DNA: TGCGCCAGCAGCGGGTCCGGGACTAGCGGGAGTCGACAAGAGACCCAGTACTTC
D: TRBD2; length: 16; size: -; V: TRBV7-2; J: TRBJ2-5; CDR3: CASSSPPREVDETQYF; DNA: TGTGCCAGCAGCTCCCCACCGCGGGAGGTTGACGAGACCCAGTACTTC
D: TRBD1; length: 16; size: -; V: TRBV11-2; J: TRBJ1-2; CDR3: CASSLEPSGQNYGYTF; DNA: TGTGCCAGCAGCTTAGAACCCTCGGGACAGAACTATGGCTACACCTTC
D: TRBD1; length: 19; size: -; V: TRBV4-1; J: TRBJ1-1; CDR3: CASSQDSTGGPVGITEAFF; DNA: TGCGCCAGCAGCCAAGATTCTACAGGGGGCCCCGTGGGGATTACTGAAGCTTTCTTT